The 18 T cell receptor beta chains in this list originate from one sample, sequenced in a study of CD8 T cells in ankylosing spondylitis. Using its own MiXCR run on the 5' RACE reads, TCRdb lists one record per CDR3 protein. Of tens of thousands of distinct CDR3 sequences in the sample, more than 9.5% are singletons; the top ten hold about 1.4%. Sequenced sample: blood, either unsorted or a sorted T cell fraction (not recorded which). All receptors come from a male donor with ankylosing spondylitis or in good health (not recorded which).

Ten or more counts support this clonotype. The rearrangement links TRBV20-1 to TRBJ1-2; D is undetermined. This CDR3 has 15 residues. Trimming shortened V by 3 bases and J by 4 bases, and 18 bases separated the two germline ends. Per germline, CDR1 DFQATT and CDR2 SNEGSKA (reference sequence). CDR3 sequence (DNA): TGCAGTGCTAGGATACAGAGATCGTCCCCCTATGGCTACACCTTC. Encoded protein: CSARIQRSSPYGYTF.

For this clonotype: Since a much larger clone is just one base distant, this may be a read error. The chain combines TRBV20-1 with TRBJ2-1; no firm D call. This CDR3 spans 16 amino acids. V was cut by 1 base and J by 0 bases, with 13 bases left in between. The germline CDR1 and CDR2 sequences are DFQATT and SNEGSKA (reference sequence). Here the CDR3 DNA reads TGCAGTGCTAGAGCATCTTTCCTGAACTCCTACAATGAGCAGTTCTTC. It encodes CSARASFLNSYNEQFF.

This clonotype was counted only a few times. CDR3 nucleotide sequence: TGTGCCATCAGTTACTCCCGGGAGCGCAATGAGCAGTTCTTC. Translating gives CAISYSRERNEQFF. The chain uses TRBV10-3 and TRBJ2-1; possible D gene TRBD2, 6 bases. With 5 bases removed from V and 6 bases from J, the gap between germline ends came to 14 bases. This CDR3 has 14 amino acids. Germline loops: CDR1 ENHRY, CDR2 SYGVKD.

This clonotype was observed a handful of times. The chain couples TRBV10-2 to TRBJ2-2; D is perhaps TRBD1 or TRBD2 (6 bases each). The germline V gene has CDR1 WSHSY and CDR2 SAAADI. The germline V and J ends were trimmed by 5 bases and 2 bases, with 9 bases remaining between them. The CDR3 runs to 14 residues. Here the CDR3 reads CASSRGANTGELFF. CDR3 nucleotide sequence: TGCGCCAGCAGTAGGGGGGCTAACACCGGGGAGCTGTTTTTT.

This clonotype showed up just a few times. V gene TRBV28 combines with J gene TRBJ1-5; D perhaps matches TRBD1 (5 bases). This CDR3 contains 16 residues. The V end was cut by 4 bases, the J end by 7 bases, with 20 bases between. The germline V gene encodes CDR1 MDHEN and CDR2 SYDVKM. The CDR3 nucleotides read TGTGCCAGCAGTTCCCTAGTGGGGCCCCCTTGGCAGCCCCAGCATTTT. Translation gives CASSSLVGPPWQPQHF. The complete variable domain, with remaining parts taken from reference TRBV28 and TRBJ1-5, reads DVKVTQSSRYLVKRTGEKVFLECVQDMDHENMFWYRQDPGLGLRLIYFSYDVKMKEKGDIPEGYSVSREKKERFSLILESASTNQTSMYLCASSSLVGPPWQPQHFGDGTRLSIL.

This clonotype was recorded a few times. The chain joins TRBV20-1 to TRBJ2-2; the D is unclear. Trimming left V 3 bases short and J 5 bases short, with 13 bases between. This CDR3 has 14 amino acids. CDR1 and CDR2 from the germline V gene are DFQATT and SNEGSKA (reference sequence). CDR3 sequence (DNA): TGCAGTGCTAGGGATCTTCTGGGAACCGGGGAGCTGTTTTTT. This codes for CSARDLLGTGELFF.

This clonotype occurred many times. J is TRBJ1-2 and V is TRBV7-2; possible D gene TRBD1, 5 bases. Germline values: CDR1 SGHTA, CDR2 FQGNSA. The CDR3 has 15 amino acids. Trimming removed 0 bases from V and 0 bases from J, with 8 bases in between. Here the CDR3 DNA reads TGTGCCAGCAGCTTAGCGGACACTTCTAACTATGGCTACACCTTC. Protein product: CASSLADTSNYGYTF.

The CDR3 spells CSALGASYNEQFF. The CDR3 nucleotides read TGCAGCGCATTGGGGGCCTCCTACAATGAGCAGTTCTTC. The rearrangement joins TRBV29-1 to TRBJ2-1; weak D call: TRBD1 (6 bases). The CDR3 has 13 residues. CDR1 is SQVTM, CDR2 ANQGSEA, per germline. The germline V and J ends were trimmed by 7 bases and 0 bases, with 10 bases remaining between them.

Only a few counts were recorded for this clonotype. CDR3 in DNA: TGTGCCAGCAGCTCCGTGACAGGGTCCATGAACACTGAAGCTTTCTTT. Protein sequence: CASSSVTGSMNTEAFF. The chain employs TRBV7-6 and TRBJ1-1, with TRBD1 identical over 7 bases. Looked up from germline, CDR1 is SGHVS and CDR2 is FNYEAQ. The CDR3 totals 16 residues. With V trimmed by 4 bases and J by 0 bases, 8 bases remained unmatched.

There are many counts of this clonotype. V is TRBV27 and J is TRBJ2-7; 9 nucleotides match TRBD1. The trim removed 8 bases at V and 1 base at J, leaving 12 bases unmatched. Germline V gives CDR1 MNHEY, CDR2 SMNVEV (reference sequence). CDR3 size: 16 residues. The CDR3 loop reads CASSYLWGTGSYEQYF. The CDR3 DNA reads TGTGCCAGCTCCTATCTGTGGGGGACAGGGTCCTACGAGCAGTACTTC.

There are many counts of this clonotype. The gene calls are TRBV10-3 and TRBJ2-3; 8 bases match TRBD1. CDR1 and CDR2 from the germline V gene are ENHRY and SYGVKD. V trimming: 8 bases; J trimming: 6 bases; junction bases outside the gene matches: 7. The CDR3 spans 13 residues. The CDR3 DNA sequence: TGTGCCATCGGACAGGGTGGAATCGATACGCAGTATTTT. Amino acid sequence: CAIGQGGIDTQYF.

This clonotype was recorded many times. This chain uses TRBV5-1 with TRBJ2-3; 7 nucleotides line up with TRBD1. The CDR3 runs 14 residues. The V gene's germline CDR1 is SGHRS and CDR2 YFSETQ. V lost 4 bases, J lost 4 bases, and 6 bases stayed unmatched. The CDR3, as DNA: TGCGCCAGCAGCCAGGGACAGCCTTCAGATACGCAGTATTTT. Residues: CASSQGQPSDTQYF. Full variable domain (rest looked up from reference TRBV5-1 and TRBJ2-3): KAGVTQTPRYLIKTRGQQVTLSCSPISGHRSVSWYQQTPGQGLQFLFEYFSETQRNKGNFPGRFSGRQFSNSRSEMNVSTLELGDSALYLCASSQGQPSDTQYFGPGTRLTVL.

This clonotype was detected many times. The chain employs TRBV29-1 and TRBJ1-2; tentative D call: TRBD1 (5 bases). CDR1 and CDR2 from the germline V gene are SQVTM and ANQGSEA. The CDR3 has 13 amino acids. Between the trimmed V and J ends, which lost 6 bases and 4 bases, there was a span of 15 bases. DNA for the CDR3: TGCAGCGTGGGCATAAGGGGTAGCTATGGCTACACCTTC. It codes for CSVGIRGSYGYTF.

This clonotype was recorded many times. The genes are TRBV20-1 and TRBJ2-7; D unresolved. CDR1 is DFQATT and CDR2 is SNEGSKA in the germline V gene (reference sequence). The CDR3 is made up of 16 amino acids. Trimming pared 2 bases from V and 3 bases from J, leaving 20 bases between. CDR3 DNA: TGCAGTGCTAGAATCAGGAAACTAATTTCAGACTACGAGCAGTACTTC. This gives the protein CSARIRKLISDYEQYF.

This clonotype has ten or more counts. The rearrangement joins TRBV12-3 or TRBV12-4 to TRBJ2-1, with D uncertain. V was trimmed by 3 bases and J by 0 bases, leaving 9 bases between them. The CDR3 contains 15 residues. CDR3 protein: CASSFSSSSYNEQFF. Written as DNA, the CDR3 is TGTGCCAGCAGTTTCAGCTCGAGCTCCTACAATGAGCAGTTCTTC.

This clonotype showed up many times. DNA of the CDR3: TGCAGCGTTGATTACAGCACAGATACGCAGTATTTT. Residues: CSVDYSTDTQYF. The genes are TRBV29-1 and TRBJ2-3; no firm D call. Germline V gene data show CDR1 as SQVTM and CDR2 as ANQGSEA. This CDR3 region has 12 residues. V lost 3 bases, J lost 0 bases, and 4 bases lay in between.

With regard to this clonotype: One base away lies a much larger clone, so this may be a sequencing read error. The chain recombines TRBV7-6 with TRBJ1-1, with no clear D. This CDR3 contains 13 residues. CDR1 and CDR2 (germline): SGHVS, FNYEAQ. Here the CDR3 reads CAGSLLVGREAFF. Here the CDR3 DNA reads TGTGCCGGCAGCTTATTAGTCGGAAGAGAAGCTTTCTTT.

This clonotype was observed at least ten times. The CDR3 region is CASSSPSTDTQYF. The CDR3 nucleotides are TGTGCCAGCAGTTCCCCTAGCACAGATACGCAGTATTTT. This chain uses TRBV27 with TRBJ2-3; D unresolved. This CDR3 has 13 amino acids. Trimming left V 4 bases short and J 0 bases short, with 5 bases between. Germline lookup yields CDR1 MNHEY and CDR2 SMNVEV (reference sequence).